This TCR beta chain is drawn from a study of CD8 T cells in ankylosing spondylitis. Each CDR3 protein is one row after TCRdb ran MiXCR on the 5' RACE reads. The data hold approximately 12,000 distinct CDR3 sequences, with about 2.7% observed a single time. V gave up 3 bases and J gave up 0 bases, with 13 bases separating them. Germline CDR1 and CDR2: SGDLS and YYNGEE. The CDR3 loop spans 17 amino acids. This clonotype appeared many times. Sequencing was performed on blood, either unsorted or a sorted T cell fraction (not recorded which). The chain uses TRBV9 and TRBJ2-6, with D maybe TRBD1 (5 bases). The TCR was taken from a male donor with ankylosing spondylitis or in good health (not recorded which). For the CDR3, the DNA is TGTGCCAGCAGCGCCAGACAGCGACTCTCTGGGGCCAACGTCCTGACTTTC. The encoded protein is CASSARQRLSGANVLTF.